This T cell receptor beta chain was documented in a study of spatial heterogeneity in lung cancer. Study at large: Consistent detection of more beta-chain than alpha-chain sequences was observed.

There are a few counts of this clonotype. CDR1 and CDR2 from the germline V gene are SGHNT and YYREEE (reference sequence). This CDR3 is built from 15 residues. Between the trimmed V and J ends, which lost 4 bases and 5 bases, there was a span of 18 bases. Sample time point: sample taken at primary tumor resection. Whole RNA came from tumor, nontumor lung or frozen PBMC and was sequenced without being sorted. A distinct unique molecular identifier was carried by each TCR cDNA molecule. Each CDR3 protein is one row after TCRdb ran MiXCR on the 5' RACE reads. The sample contains tens of thousands of distinct CDR3 sequences, around 12% of which appear only once.

The sequencing here drew on PBMCs, taken at surgery. V is TRBV5-4 and J is TRBJ2-5; D may be TRBD2 (6 bases). The TCR comes from a male donor with early-stage non-small cell lung cancer. The CDR3 sequence: CASSVGRGLMETQYF. In DNA, the CDR3 is TGTGCCAGCAGCGTGGGGCGGGGATTGATGGAGACCCAGTACTTC.